These 9 T cell receptor beta chains were sequenced from one sample in a study of CD8 T cells in Susac syndrome. Reverse transcription of about 0.5 to 1 ug RNA was carried out with random hexamers. TCRdb fed the immunoSEQ multiplex PCR reads into MiXCR, producing one record per CDR3 protein. The sample includes 170,000 or so distinct CDR3 sequences, approximately 94% of them seen just once. The sequenced material came from CD4+ T cells from PBMCs. The origin of the receptors is a human donor with Susac syndrome.

The chain carries TRBV7-3 and TRBJ2-1; 8 nucleotides match TRBD2. Germline values: CDR1 SGHTA, CDR2 FQGTGA. After removal of 7 bases from V and 9 bases from J, the junction contained 8 bases not matched to a gene. CDR3 length: 13 residues. The CDR3 region has the DNA TGTGCCAGCAAGAGCGGGAGTGACGGTGAGCAGTTCTTC. This gives the protein CASKSGSDGEQFF.

The chain joins TRBV28 to TRBJ2-1; D is perhaps TRBD2 (5 bases). CDR1 MDHEN and CDR2 SYDVKM come from the germline V gene. This CDR3 has 13 residues. Trimming removed 3 bases from V and 8 bases from J, with 11 bases in between. The CDR3 region has the DNA TGTGCCAGCAGTTTGGGCGGGCGCGATGAGCAGTTCTTC. Protein sequence: CASSLGGRDEQFF.

This clonotype was picked up a small number of times. V usage is TRBV6-5 and J usage is TRBJ2-6; D is uncertain. There are 18 residues in the CDR3. The germline gives CDR1 MNHEY, CDR2 SVGAGI. Trimming took 4 bases from V and 0 from J, leaving 16 bases between them. This CDR3 reads CASSLGLTSSSGANVLTF. The CDR3 coding sequence is TGTGCCAGCAGTTTGGGCTTAACCTCAAGCTCTGGGGCCAACGTCCTGACTTTC.

This rearrangement joins TRBV2 to TRBJ2-3; 10 bases agree with TRBD2. The CDR3 extends over 14 amino acids. The junction had 6 bases not matched to a gene; V was cut back by 8 bases and J by 4 bases. Germline V gene sequence: CDR1 SNHLY, CDR2 FYNNEI. CDR3: CASRLAGVADTQYF. The CDR3 DNA is TGTGCCAGCCGGCTAGCGGGAGTGGCAGATACGCAGTATTTT. Full variable domain (rest looked up from reference TRBV2 and TRBJ2-3): EPEVTQTPSHQVTQMGQEVILRCVPISNHLYFYWYRQILGQKVEFLVSFYNNEISEKSEIFDDQFSVERPDGSNFTLKIRSTKLEDSAMYFCASRLAGVADTQYFGPGTRLTVL.

This chain uses TRBV14 with TRBJ2-7; 9 positions agree with TRBD2. The trim removed 6 bases at V and 5 bases at J, leaving 8 bases unmatched. CDR3 length: 14 amino acids. The V gene's germline CDR1 is SGHDN and CDR2 FVKESK. CDR3 sequence reads: CASRESGRSHEQYF. In DNA, the CDR3 is TGTGCCAGCAGAGAAAGCGGGAGGTCCCACGAGCAGTACTTC.

The chain joins TRBV6-5 to TRBJ1-2; a possible D gene is TRBD1 (6 bases). The CDR3 is made up of 14 amino acids. Between the trimmed V and J ends, which lost 6 bases and 4 bases, there was a span of 15 bases. Germline V gene data show CDR1 as MNHEY and CDR2 as SVGAGI. CDR3 in DNA: TGTGCCAGCAGACCCGGGACAATCCCCTATGGCTACACCTTC. Translated: CASRPGTIPYGYTF.

The chain links TRBV4-3 to TRBJ2-4; perhaps TRBD1 as D (5 bases). The CDR3 has 13 residues. V was clipped by 2 bases and J by 8 bases, with 10 bases between them. Looked up from germline, CDR1 is LGHNA and CDR2 is YSLEER. CDR3 bases: TGCGCCAGCAGCCAACGAGTCAGGGACATTCAGTACTTC. This codes for CASSQRVRDIQYF.

The J gene is TRBJ2-1, the V gene TRBV7-2; D might be TRBD2 (6 bases). This CDR3 region has 16 residues. The germline CDR1 and CDR2 sequences are SGHTA and FQGNSA. V lost 5 bases and J 0 bases, leaving 14 bases between the germline ends. CDR3 nucleotides: TGTGCCAGCAGCACAGATAGCGGTAGCTCCTACAATGAGCAGTTCTTC. This translates into CASSTDSGSSYNEQFF. The complete variable domain, with remaining parts taken from reference TRBV7-2 and TRBJ2-1, reads GAGVSQSPSNKVTEKGKDVELRCDPISGHTALYWYRQSLGQGLEFLIYFQGNSAPDKSGLPSDRFSAERTGGSVSTLTIQRTQQEDSAVYLCASSTDSGSSYNEQFFGPGTRLTVL.

The gene calls are TRBV21-1 and TRBJ2-5; the table calls TRBD2, which could not be checked here. TRBV21-1 is recorded as a pseudogene. The CDR3 loop spans 16 amino acids. CDR3 loop: CASSKGSRGIRETQYF. In DNA, the CDR3 is TGTGCCAGCAGCAAAGGTTCGCGGGGAATACGGGAGACCCAGTACTTC.